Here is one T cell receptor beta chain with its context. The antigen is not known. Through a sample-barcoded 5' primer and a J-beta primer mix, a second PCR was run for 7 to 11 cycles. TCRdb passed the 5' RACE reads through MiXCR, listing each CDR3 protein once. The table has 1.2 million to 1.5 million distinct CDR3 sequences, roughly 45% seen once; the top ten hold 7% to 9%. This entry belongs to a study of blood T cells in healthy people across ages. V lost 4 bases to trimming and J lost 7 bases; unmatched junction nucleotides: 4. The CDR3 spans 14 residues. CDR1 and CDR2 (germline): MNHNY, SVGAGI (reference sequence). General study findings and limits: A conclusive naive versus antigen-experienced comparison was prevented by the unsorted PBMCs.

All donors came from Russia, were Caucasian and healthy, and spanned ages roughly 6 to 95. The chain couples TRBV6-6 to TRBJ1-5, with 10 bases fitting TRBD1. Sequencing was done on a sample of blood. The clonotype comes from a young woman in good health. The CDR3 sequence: CASSWGQGWQPQHF. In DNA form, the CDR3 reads TGTGCCAGCAGTTGGGGACAGGGGTGGCAGCCCCAGCATTTT.